This TCR beta chain comes out of a study of cytomegalovirus exposure and HLA in healthy donors. Study-wide points: Some V segments, including TRBV6-2 and TRBV6-3, were excluded as indistinguishable. Later on, a genetic analysis was performed. It linked a missense variant in DCLRE1C with V- and J-gene trimming of TCR beta.

With respect to this clone: Its specificity is not known.

The germline gives CDR1 LGHNA, CDR2 YSLEER. Trimming took 4 bases from V and 4 from J; bases not matched to a gene: 9. CDR3 length equals 17 residues. The PCR employed 60 Vbeta primers together with 13 Jbeta primers. TCRdb's table, derived via immunoSEQ multiplex PCR, lists solely in-frame clones and lacks some. The listing records 60,000 to 75,000 clones. The receptor was derived from a female donor in good health and CMV-seropositive. The rearrangement uses TRBV4-3 and TRBJ2-1; 11 bases are a match to TRBD2. Sequencing input: PBMCs. The CDR3 reads CASSPSRGLAGYNEQFF. The CDR3 bases are TGCGCCAGCAGCCCGAGCCGCGGACTAGCGGGTTACAATGAGCAGTTCTTC.